The next 30 T cell receptor beta chains were all read from a single sample in a study of T cells in Graves' hyperthyroidism and ophthalmopathy. Regions amplified from RNA transcripts were the TCR beta CDR3 regions. During a first-round RT-PCR of the TCR CDR3, the HTBI primer set was used. From the multiplex PCR reads, TCRdb called clonotypes with MiXCR, one entry per CDR3 protein. The sample shows about 420,000 distinct CDR3 sequences, approximately 14% of them seen only once. Sequencing was performed on blood. All receptors derive from a young woman with Graves' hyperthyroidism.

About this clonotype: A much larger clone differs from this one at a single base, so this may be a read error. The V gene is TRBV24-1, the J gene TRBJ1-5; 7 bases align to TRBD1. With 3 bases clipped from V and 2 bases from J, the junction kept 9 bases outside the gene matches. Germline V CDR1 and CDR2: KGHDR, SFDVKD. CDR3 length equals 17 residues. CDR3: CATSDAPDRAGNQPQHF. The CDR3 DNA reads TGTGCCACCAGTGATGCTCCCGACAGGGCTGGCAATCAGCCCCAGCATTTT.

In its sample, this clonotype was seen many times. The chain combines TRBV20-1 with TRBJ2-5; the D is unclear. Germline assignment: CDR1 DFQATT and CDR2 SNEGSKA (reference sequence). This CDR3 has 14 residues. V shed 0 bases and J shed 5 bases, with 13 bases lying between them. CDR3: CSARERKGSETQYF. The CDR3 DNA sequence: TGCAGTGCTAGAGAAAGGAAAGGGTCCGAGACCCAGTACTTC.

This clonotype was recorded many times. An end of the junction does not agree with germline; a read error may underlie this. This chain joins TRBV4-1 and TRBJ1-3; no clear D. The V gene's germline CDR1 is MGHRA and CDR2 YSYEKL. The CDR3 spans 15 residues. The CDR3 sequence is CASSQDRSSGNTIYF. As DNA, the CDR3 is TGTGCCAGCAGCCAAGATCGCAGCTCTGGAAACACCATATATTTT.

In its sample, this clonotype was seen many times. The chain recombines TRBV7-8 with TRBJ2-1; 11 positions agree with TRBD2. This CDR3 is 16 amino acids long. CDR1 is SGHVS, CDR2 FQNEAQ, per germline. V was clipped by 5 bases and J by 7 bases; unmatched bases: 10. As DNA, the CDR3 is TGTGCCAGCAGCCGACCGACTAGCGGGATCGGGAATGAGCAGTTCTTC. The encoded protein is CASSRPTSGIGNEQFF.

V usage is TRBV12-5 and J usage is TRBJ2-7, with 8 bases identical to TRBD2. Germline V CDR1 and CDR2: LGHNT, FRNRAP. This CDR3 spans 14 amino acids. V shed 7 bases and J 7 bases; nucleotides not matched to a gene: 12. The CDR3 coding sequence is TGTGCTAGTGCCCCAAGCGGGAGTCACCATGAGCAGTACTTC. Residues: CASAPSGSHHEQYF.

In this sample, this clonotype turned up many times. The rearrangement links TRBV5-6 to TRBJ2-7; no clear D. Trimming removed 1 base from V and 4 bases from J, with 6 bases in between. Germline V lookup: CDR1 SGHDT, CDR2 YYEEEE. The CDR3 totals 12 residues. This CDR3 is CASSLQQYEQYF. In DNA, the CDR3 is TGTGCCAGCAGCTTGCAGCAATACGAGCAGTACTTC.

This clonotype showed up many times. The genes are TRBV7-3 and TRBJ2-1; D is possibly TRBD2 (6 bases). The germline V gene has CDR1 SGHTA and CDR2 FQGTGA. This CDR3 is 14 amino acids long. The ends were cut back, 3 bases at V and 9 bases at J, with 15 bases in the middle. CDR3 loop: CASSLTRLVGEQFF. CDR3 sequence (DNA): TGTGCCAGCAGCTTGACGAGACTAGTCGGTGAGCAGTTCTTC.

Ten or more counts support this clonotype. This chain uses TRBV6-5 with TRBJ1-2; TRBD1 aligns across 10 bases. This CDR3 spans 15 amino acids. V was clipped by 0 bases and J by 3 bases; unmatched bases: 1. CDR1 and CDR2 (germline): MNHEY, SVGAGI. In DNA form, the CDR3 reads TGTGCCAGCAGTTACTCGGGGACAGGGGACTATGGCTACACCTTC. It encodes CASSYSGTGDYGYTF.

This chain joins TRBV29-1 and TRBJ1-2; TRBD1 aligns across 7 bases. This CDR3 is built from 13 residues. The germline gives CDR1 SQVTM, CDR2 ANQGSEA. J gave up 4 bases and V 3 bases, and 5 bases lay outside the gene matches. CDR3: CSVDPQGTYGYTF. CDR3 in DNA: TGCAGCGTTGACCCACAGGGGACCTATGGCTACACCTTC.

This clonotype was detected ten times or more. The genes are TRBV27 and TRBJ1-2; D is unresolved. V lost 3 bases, J lost 0 bases, and 14 bases lay in between. The germline gives CDR1 MNHEY, CDR2 SMNVEV (reference sequence). CDR3 size: 16 residues. This CDR3 is CASSLGRSPANYGYTF. CDR3 sequence (DNA): TGTGCCAGCAGTTTGGGCAGGTCTCCCGCTAACTATGGCTACACCTTC.

This clonotype was detected a few times. The gene calls are TRBV7-2 and TRBJ1-5; D unclear. Germline V gene sequence: CDR1 SGHTA, CDR2 FQGNSA. V was cut by 8 bases and J by 8 bases, with 16 bases left in between. The CDR3 has 13 amino acids. CDR3 residues: CASGASRLEPQHF. The CDR3 nucleotides are TGTGCCAGCGGAGCGTCTCGCTTGGAGCCCCAGCATTTT.

This clonotype was picked up a small number of times. The V gene is TRBV5-1, the J gene TRBJ1-6; maybe TRBD1 (5 bases). Germline CDR1 and CDR2: SGHRS and YFSETQ. With 1 base removed from V and 7 bases from J, the gap between germline ends came to 12 bases. The CDR3 loop spans 15 amino acids. As DNA, the CDR3 is TGCGCCAGCAGCTTGATCGGGGCAAAGAATTCACCCCTCCACTTT. Translation gives CASSLIGAKNSPLHF.

This clonotype was recorded a few times. CDR3 nucleotide sequence: TGTGCCAGCTCACCACTACTCGGGGTCTCCTACAATGAGCAGTTCTTC. This codes for CASSPLLGVSYNEQFF. The gene calls are TRBV18 and TRBJ2-1; possibly TRBD2 for D (5 bases). Trimming pared 1 base from V and 0 bases from J, leaving 10 bases between. Looked up from germline, CDR1 is KGHSH and CDR2 is LQKENI. The CDR3 contains 16 residues.

This clonotype was seen repeatedly, ten times or more. The V gene is TRBV20-1, the J gene TRBJ2-5; 7 nucleotides agree with TRBD2. This CDR3 has 14 amino acids. Germline V gives CDR1 DFQATT, CDR2 SNEGSKA (reference sequence). V dropped 6 bases and J dropped 1; count of bases not matched to a gene: 8. The CDR3 is CSASDPGGQETQYF. DNA for the CDR3: TGCAGTGCCTCCGACCCGGGAGGCCAAGAGACCCAGTACTTC.

This clonotype appeared a few times. The chain employs TRBV12-3 or TRBV12-4 and TRBJ1-1, with a tentative D call TRBD1 (5 bases). This CDR3 is 13 amino acids long. V lost 6 bases, J lost 6 bases, and 14 bases lay in between. The CDR3 here is CASSPRDVAEAFF. The CDR3 DNA sequence: TGTGCCAGCAGCCCAAGGGACGTGGCTGAAGCTTTCTTT.

This clonotype was recorded once. The chain combines TRBV2 with TRBJ1-5; 10 nucleotides line up with TRBD1. The germline V gene has CDR1 SNHLY and CDR2 FYNNEI. This CDR3 spans 15 amino acids. V shed 5 bases, J shed 7 bases, and the junction held 8 bases outside the gene matches. This chain's CDR3 is CASSSLTGGAQPQHF. CDR3 in DNA: TGTGCCAGCAGTAGCTTGACAGGGGGCGCGCAGCCCCAGCATTTT.

This clonotype was counted many times. This rearrangement joins TRBV7-3 to TRBJ2-3; 8 bases map to TRBD2. With 5 bases clipped from V and 4 bases from J, the junction kept 2 bases outside the gene matches. Germline assignment: CDR1 SGHTA and CDR2 FQGTGA. The CDR3 covers 13 residues. CDR3 nucleotides: TGTGCCAGCAGCACACTAGCGGCAGATACGCAGTATTTT. This sequence encodes CASSTLAADTQYF.

This clonotype has more than one count but fewer than ten. The rearrangement links TRBV13 to TRBJ2-2; TRBD2 matches at 8 bases. Germline loops: CDR1 PRHDT, CDR2 FYEKMQ (reference sequence). The CDR3 is made up of 13 amino acids. The V segment lost 8 bases and the J segment 7 bases; nucleotides outside the gene matches: 6. CDR3 residues: CASREGRDGELFF. The CDR3 region has the DNA TGTGCCAGCCGGGAGGGCCGCGACGGGGAGCTGTTTTTT.

This chain links TRBV19 with TRBJ2-1; no definite D call. CDR1 is LNHDA, CDR2 SQIVND, per germline (reference sequence). CDR3 length: 15 residues. Trimming left V 0 bases short and J 0 bases short, with 6 bases between. DNA for the CDR3: TGTGCCAGTAGTATAGATGGTTTCTCCTACAATGAGCAGTTCTTC. Protein sequence: CASSIDGFSYNEQFF.

The table lists this clonotype with a few counts. Here the CDR3 DNA reads TGTGCCAGCAGTTACCCCATGGCGGTCTTCTTTGACTATGGCTACACCTTC. This gives the protein CASSYPMAVFFDYGYTF. This chain uses TRBV6-5 with TRBJ1-2; D unclear. Trimming cost V 2 bases and J 3 bases, with 19 bases left between them. The CDR3 is made up of 17 amino acids. CDR1 is MNHEY, CDR2 SVGAGI, per germline.

This rearrangement joins TRBV7-3 to TRBJ2-4, with TRBD2 identical over 7 bases. J lost 9 bases, V lost 5 bases, and 4 bases had no gene match. From germline, CDR1 is SGHTA and CDR2 FQGTGA. CDR3 length: 12 amino acids. The CDR3 DNA follows: TGTGCCAGCAGCACGAGGGAGGGCATTCAGTACTTC. As protein: CASSTREGIQYF.

As for this clonotype: At one end the junction does not follow the germline gene, possibly because of a read error. This chain joins TRBV5-1 and TRBJ2-2, with TRBD2 as a possible D gene (6 bases). Germline V gene lookup returns CDR1 SGHRS and CDR2 YFSETQ. The CDR3 length is 15 residues. CDR3 sequence reads: CASSLAGGDTGDLFF. In DNA, the CDR3 is TGCGCCAGCAGCTTGGCCGGGGGTGACACCGGGGATCTGTTTTTT.

This clonotype came up many times. The chain carries TRBV6-1 and TRBJ1-1, with unresolved D. The V gene's germline CDR1 is MNHNS and CDR2 SASEGT. Trimming shortened V by 0 bases and J by 5 bases, and 13 bases separated the two germline ends. The CDR3 sequence is 15 residues long. Here the CDR3 reads CASSEAAGSITEAFF. The CDR3 DNA reads as TGTGCCAGCAGTGAAGCGGCGGGAAGTATTACTGAAGCTTTCTTT.

This clonotype was seen repeatedly, ten times or more. This chain uses TRBV5-1 with TRBJ1-2; D possibly corresponds to TRBD1 (5 bases). This CDR3 spans 14 amino acids. Between the trimmed V and J ends, which lost 4 bases and 2 bases, there was a span of 12 bases. Germline V gives CDR1 SGHRS, CDR2 YFSETQ. The CDR3 region is CASSLGGRNYGYTF. The CDR3 DNA reads TGCGCCAGCAGCCTTGGGGGTAGGAACTATGGCTACACCTTC.

This clonotype turned up a few times. The V and J genes are TRBV13 and TRBJ2-3; 9 nucleotides match TRBD1. The CDR3 spans 15 residues. Trimming cost V 5 bases and J 3 bases; bases outside gene matches: 6. Germline CDR1 reads PRHDT; CDR2 reads FYEKMQ (reference sequence). As DNA, the CDR3 is TGTGCCAGCAGCCGCCGGGACAGGGCGACAGATACGCAGTATTTT. It encodes CASSRRDRATDTQYF.

This clonotype was picked up a small number of times. J is TRBJ2-5 and V is TRBV7-6; 11 bases match TRBD2. J gave up 1 base and V 1 base, and 5 bases lay outside the gene matches. CDR3 size: 17 residues. In germline, CDR1 is SGHVS, CDR2 FNYEAQ. Written as DNA, the CDR3 is TGTGCCAGCAGCTTAGGACCTAGCGGGGGGTCCCAAGAGACCCAGTACTTC. It yields the protein CASSLGPSGGSQETQYF.

This clonotype has only one observation. In nucleotides, the CDR3 is TGTGCCAGCAGCTCGACAGGACCGAACACTGAAGCTTTCTTT. Protein product: CASSSTGPNTEAFF. The chain couples TRBV11-1 to TRBJ1-1; D may be TRBD1 (6 bases). This CDR3 spans 14 amino acids. The germline V gene has CDR1 SGHAT and CDR2 FQDESV (reference sequence). V was clipped by 4 bases and J by 1 base, with 10 bases between them.

The table lists this clonotype with many counts. V gene TRBV6-5 combines with J gene TRBJ1-1; tentatively, D is TRBD1 (6 bases). Trimming took 0 bases from V and 1 from J, leaving 12 bases between them. There are 16 residues in the CDR3. The V gene's germline CDR1 is MNHEY and CDR2 SVGAGI. CDR3 DNA: TGTGCCAGCAGTTACTCCGCGACAGGATGGAACACTGAAGCTTTCTTT. Translated: CASSYSATGWNTEAFF.

This clonotype has ten or more counts. The gene calls are TRBV5-1 and TRBJ2-7; 11 bases map to TRBD2. The CDR3 length is 15 residues. Losses at the gene ends were 2 bases for V and 0 bases for J; bases not matched to a gene: 1. Germline CDR1 and CDR2: SGHRS and YFSETQ. CDR3 protein: CASSFTSGSSYEQYF. CDR3 DNA sequence: TGCGCCAGCAGCTTCACTAGCGGGAGCTCCTACGAGCAGTACTTC.

Concerning this clonotype itself: A much larger clone lies one base from this, so it may be a read error. This is likely a read error, given that the CDR3 carries no conserved phenylalanine or tryptophan at its end. The V and J genes are TRBV7-6 and TRBJ2-2; D may be TRBD2 (6 bases). Germline CDR1 is SGHVS and CDR2 is FNYEAQ. The CDR3 loop spans 15 amino acids. V was cut by 0 bases and J by 3 bases, with 8 bases left in between. CDR3 bases: TGTGCCAGCAGCTTAGCGGGGGAGGACACCGGGGAGCTGTTTCTT. It specifies CASSLAGEDTGELFL.